A single sample is the source of the 17 T cell receptor beta chains below, sequenced in a study of blood T cell repertoires in COVID-19. Profiling relied on immunoSEQ multiplex PCR, and the TCRdb table lists in-frame clones only, not all of them. Here the sample spans tens of thousands of clones, around 86% being singletons. Source material: peripheral blood. These receptors were taken from an elderly woman with active or convalescent COVID-19.

V and J are TRBV6-2 or TRBV6-3 and TRBJ1-1, with D hard to call. Germline-derived CDR1 and CDR2 are MNHEY and SVGEGT. Trimming took off 2 bases at V and 3 bases at J, with 10 bases between the two ends. This CDR3 region has 14 residues. CDR3 DNA: TGTGCCAGCAGTTACGGGGAGACGGACACTGAAGCTTTCTTT. Translating it yields CASSYGETDTEAFF.

The rearrangement uses TRBV29-1 and TRBJ1-5; D is unclear. V was shortened by 5 bases and J by 4 bases, with 12 bases between the two germline ends. CDR3 length: 13 residues. The germline CDR1 and CDR2 sequences are SQVTM and ANQGSEA. As DNA, the CDR3 is TGCAGCGTTAGTGGGCAGCAAAATCAGCCCCAGCATTTT. It yields the protein CSVSGQQNQPQHF.

The genes are TRBV7-9 and TRBJ2-7; 13 nucleotides agree with TRBD2. Germline V gives CDR1 SEHNR, CDR2 FQNEAQ (reference sequence). V gave up 5 bases and J gave up 0 bases; unmatched junction bases: 4. The CDR3 spans 16 residues. As DNA, the CDR3 is TGTGCCAGCAGCCGAGGACTAGCGGGAGCCTCCTACGAGCAGTACTTC. Translating gives CASSRGLAGASYEQYF. Combining the CDR3 with reference TRBV7-9 and TRBJ2-7 gives the whole variable domain DTGVSQNPRHKITKRGQNVTFRCDPISEHNRLYWYRQTLGQGPEFLTYFQNEAQLEKSRLLSDRFSAERPKGSFSTLEIQRTEQGDSAMYLCASSRGLAGASYEQYFGPGTRLTVT.

The chain uses TRBV5-1 and TRBJ2-7, with D perhaps TRBD1 (6 bases). Trimming took off 0 bases at V and 2 bases at J, with 15 bases between the two ends. This CDR3 is built from 16 residues. Germline-derived CDR1 and CDR2 are SGHRS and YFSETQ. The CDR3 reads CASSLARGSNTYEQYF. Written as DNA, the CDR3 is TGCGCCAGCAGCTTGGCCAGGGGTTCAAACACCTACGAGCAGTACTTC.

V is TRBV28 and J is TRBJ2-7; 7 bases agree with TRBD1. Germline V gene sequence: CDR1 MDHEN, CDR2 SYDVKM. After removal of 6 bases from V and 0 bases from J, the junction contained 11 bases not matched to a gene. The CDR3 runs 16 residues. CDR3 nucleotide sequence: TGTGCCAGCAGAACCGCCGGGACAGTCCCCTCCTACGAGCAGTACTTC. It codes for CASRTAGTVPSYEQYF.

The V gene is TRBV25-1, the J gene TRBJ2-7; TRBD2 aligns across 11 bases. This CDR3 is 15 amino acids long. V was clipped by 2 bases and J by 7 bases; unmatched bases: 7. Germline V gene lookup returns CDR1 MGHDK and CDR2 SYGVNS. The CDR3 sequence is CASSEVLAGVGEQYF. The CDR3 nucleotides are TGTGCCAGCAGTGAAGTACTAGCGGGAGTAGGTGAGCAGTACTTC.

The chain has TRBV23-1 and TRBJ2-2; 9 bases are shared with TRBD1. TRBV23-1 is an ORF, with its function uncertain. There are 13 residues in the CDR3. The V gene end was trimmed by 10 bases and the J gene end by 6 bases; junction bases not matched to a gene: 6. CDR3 region: CATTGGKAGELFF. DNA for the CDR3: TGCGCCACCACAGGGGGCAAAGCCGGGGAGCTGTTTTTT.

V and J are TRBV5-6 and TRBJ1-2, with D hard to call. The CDR3 is 12 amino acids. CDR1 SGHDT and CDR2 YYEEEE come from the germline V gene. Trimming removed 0 bases at V and 3 bases at J, with 3 bases between. The CDR3 coding sequence is TGTGCCAGCAGCTTGGCTGACTATGGCTACACCTTC. Encoded protein: CASSLADYGYTF.

The chain carries TRBV5-4 and TRBJ2-1; D might be TRBD1 (6 bases). Germline CDR1 SGHNT, CDR2 YYREEE (reference sequence). The CDR3 sequence is 15 residues long. Deletions cut 3 bases from V and 2 bases from J, with 12 bases between. CDR3 sequence (DNA): TGTGCCAGCAGCTCCGGGACACACGCCTACAATGAGCAGTTCTTC. Translation: CASSSGTHAYNEQFF.

To note about this clone: The junction differs from germline at one of its ends, possibly a read error. The rearrangement uses TRBV7-3 and TRBJ2-3; maybe TRBD1 (5 bases). Looked up from germline, CDR1 is SGHTA and CDR2 is FQGTGA. The CDR3 consists of 15 residues. The CDR3 is CASSPDIAGTDTQYF. CDR3 nucleotide sequence: TGTGCCAGCAGCCCGGACATAGCTGGCACGGATACGCAGTATTTT.

The CDR3: CASSQGAPPAGPRDTQYF. In nucleotides, the CDR3 is TGCGCCAGCAGCCAAGGGGCACCCCCGGCGGGACCGAGAGATACGCAGTATTTT. The chain employs TRBV4-1 and TRBJ2-3, with D possibly being TRBD2 (6 bases). Trimming took off 1 base at V and 5 bases at J, with 22 bases between the two ends. CDR3 length: 18 residues. From germline, CDR1 is MGHRA and CDR2 YSYEKL.

The chain employs TRBV19 and TRBJ1-2; D gene uncertain. V lost 7 bases to trimming and J lost 7 bases, with 10 bases between them. Germline V gene data show CDR1 as LNHDA and CDR2 as SQIVND (reference sequence). The CDR3 is 11 residues long. The CDR3 nucleotides read TGTGCCAGTACCCTCGAGGGTGGCTACACCTTC. Its protein is CASTLEGGYTF.

V usage is TRBV7-9 and J usage is TRBJ1-1, with D maybe TRBD1 (6 bases). The CDR3 covers 14 residues. V lost 1 base and J lost 3, with 9 bases in between. Germline lookup yields CDR1 SEHNR and CDR2 FQNEAQ (reference sequence). CDR3 nucleotides: TGTGCCAGCAGCTTAGGAGGGACACACACTGAAGCTTTCTTT. Its translation: CASSLGGTHTEAFF.

V usage is TRBV28 and J usage is TRBJ2-5, with D possibly TRBD2 on 6 matching bases. Germline V CDR1 and CDR2: MDHEN, SYDVKM. Trimming removed 6 bases from V and 5 bases from J, with 19 bases in between. The CDR3 contains 15 residues. CDR3 DNA sequence: TGTGCCAGCAGAGCTAGGCGGGGATCGTGGGAGACCCAGTACTTC. This translates into CASRARRGSWETQYF. Combining the CDR3 with reference TRBV28 and TRBJ2-5 gives the whole variable domain DVKVTQSSRYLVKRTGEKVFLECVQDMDHENMFWYRQDPGLGLRLIYFSYDVKMKEKGDIPEGYSVSREKKERFSLILESASTNQTSMYLCASRARRGSWETQYFGPGTRLLVL.

The CDR3 nucleotides are TGTGCCAGCAGCCCCTCCTTATGGACAGGAGAAAGTGGCTACACCTTC. Translation: CASSPSLWTGESGYTF. This chain joins TRBV9 and TRBJ1-2, with 7 bases identical to TRBD1. Germline V gives CDR1 SGDLS, CDR2 YYNGEE. This CDR3 region has 16 residues. Trimming removed 4 bases from V and 7 bases from J; junction bases left unmatched: 16.

The V gene is TRBV7-9, the J gene TRBJ1-2, with no clear D. Germline V lookup: CDR1 SEHNR, CDR2 FQNEAQ (reference sequence). Trimming shortened V by 4 bases and J by 7 bases, and 13 bases separated the two germline ends. The CDR3 extends over 13 amino acids. The CDR3 loop reads CASSSQSSSGYTF. CDR3 bases: TGTGCCAGCAGCTCACAGAGCAGTAGTGGCTACACCTTC.

The chain joins TRBV30 to TRBJ1-1; D ambiguous. There are 13 residues in the CDR3. Germline V CDR1 and CDR2: GTSNPN, SVGIG (reference sequence). Trimming took off 2 bases at V and 4 bases at J, with 11 bases between the two ends. The CDR3 bases are TGTGCCTGGAGTATTCATCACGGCACTGAAGCTTTCTTT. Amino acid sequence: CAWSIHHGTEAFF.